The 15 T cell receptor beta chains below come from one sample, sequenced in a study of shared clonotypes between healthy human individuals. Generated by immunoSEQ multiplex PCR, the TCRdb table keeps only in-frame clones and is missing some. This sample yields under 2,000,000 clones, of which about 95% are seen a single time; 1.2% belongs to the top ten. In the naive CD8 group, cells lacked CD45RO and were positively selected for CCR7, so terminally differentiated effector memory CD45RA+ cells were left out. Sequenced material: naive CD8+ T cells sorted from blood. These receptors were obtained from a man younger than 35 in good health.

The CDR3 nucleotides read TGTGCCAGCAGCCCTACAGGCGGGGCGAGCACCGGGGAGCTGTTTTTT. This translates into CASSPTGGASTGELFF. The rearrangement links TRBV7-9 to TRBJ2-2; perhaps TRBD2 as D (6 bases). The germline V gene encodes CDR1 SEHNR and CDR2 FQNEAQ (reference sequence). The CDR3 totals 16 residues. The V end was cut by 5 bases, the J end by 4 bases, with 17 bases between.

This clone appeared a single time. Lacking the conserved final phenylalanine or tryptophan, this CDR3 likely reflects a read error. It is unclear where the CDR3 begins or ends on the DNA, so no DNA is shown, and the CDR3 is as TCRdb lists it. The rearrangement links TRBV15 to TRBJ1-1; the tabulated D call, TRBD1, remains unverified against the DNA. Both ends counted, the CDR3 spans 15 residues. From germline, CDR1 is LNHNV and CDR2 YYDKDF (reference sequence). This chain's CDR3 is CATSRDLGDPAIFFK.

In the case of this clone: This sample includes further DNA sequences coding for the same CDR3. The chain recombines TRBV19 with TRBJ2-7, with a weak D call TRBD2 (6 bases). The V gene lost 5 bases and the J gene lost 2 bases, with 10 bases spanning the gap. The CDR3 runs 13 residues. Germline values: CDR1 LNHDA, CDR2 SQIVND (reference sequence). The CDR3 nucleotides read TGTGCCAGTAGTGTCGGGACTGCCTACGAGCAGTACTTC. It is translated as CASSVGTAYEQYF.

This clone was detected once. The sample has other DNA sequences that encode this CDR3 too. As DNA, the CDR3 is TGCGCCAGCAGCCAACCCGGGACAGGGGTCGGAGAGCAGTACTTC. As protein: CASSQPGTGVGEQYF. V and J are TRBV4-1 and TRBJ2-7, with 10 bases fitting TRBD1. V gave up 2 bases and J gave up 7 bases; unmatched junction bases: 8. CDR3 size: 15 residues. Per the germline V gene, CDR1 is MGHRA and CDR2 is YSYEKL.

The V and J genes are TRBV7-9 and TRBJ1-4; D gene uncertain. From germline, CDR1 is SEHNR and CDR2 FQNEAQ (reference sequence). V lost 4 bases to trimming and J lost 6 bases, with 15 bases between them. The CDR3 totals 15 residues. This CDR3 reads CASSSSRGLDEKLFF. In DNA form, the CDR3 reads TGTGCCAGCAGCTCGTCTCGGGGTTTAGATGAAAAACTGTTTTTT.

The chain employs TRBV5-4 and TRBJ2-7, with TRBD1 matching 8 bases. The junction had 14 bases not matched to a gene; V was cut back by 4 bases and J by 5 bases. Germline CDR1 is SGHNT and CDR2 is YYREEE (reference sequence). The CDR3 is made up of 16 amino acids. CDR3 residues: CASSPDGGTGRNEQYF. CDR3 nucleotide sequence: TGTGCCAGCAGCCCCGATGGAGGGACAGGACGTAACGAGCAGTACTTC.

As regards this clone: Distinct nucleotide sequences in the sample also encode this CDR3. The chain recombines TRBV27 with TRBJ1-3, with 8 bases matching TRBD1. The CDR3 is made up of 15 amino acids. Losses at the gene ends were 5 bases for V and 1 base for J; bases not matched to a gene: 4. Germline V CDR1 and CDR2: MNHEY, SMNVEV (reference sequence). CDR3: CASSLTGGSGNTIYF. The CDR3 coding sequence is TGTGCCAGCAGTCTAACAGGGGGATCTGGAAACACCATATATTTT.

As regards this clone: Other DNA sequences in this sample translate to the same CDR3. J is TRBJ2-1 and V is TRBV4-3, with TRBD2 matching over 9 bases. CDR3 size: 15 residues. Germline CDR1 is LGHNA and CDR2 is YSLEER. V shed 2 bases and J 3 bases; nucleotides not matched to a gene: 2. The CDR3 DNA follows: TGCGCCAGCAGCCAAATAGCGGGAGACTACAATGAGCAGTTCTTC. It translates to CASSQIAGDYNEQFF.

CDR3 coding DNA: TGTGCCAGCACCATAGGGACAGGGGGCTATGGCTACACCTTC. Its protein product is CASTIGTGGYGYTF. This chain links TRBV28 with TRBJ1-2; TRBD1 matches at 11 bases. Trimming cost V 7 bases and J 4 bases; bases outside gene matches: 5. This CDR3 spans 14 amino acids. Germline V gene sequence: CDR1 MDHEN, CDR2 SYDVKM.

The CDR3 reads CASSWTASRTEAFF. The DNA of the CDR3 is TGTGCCAGCAGCTGGACAGCCTCTCGGACTGAAGCTTTCTTT. The chain employs TRBV28 and TRBJ1-1, with a tentative D call TRBD1 (6 bases). The CDR3 totals 14 residues. Trimming cost V 6 bases and J 5 bases, with 16 bases left between them. Germline CDR1 and CDR2: MDHEN and SYDVKM.

Details on this clone: Additional DNA sequences in this sample encode the identical CDR3. The chain has TRBV9 and TRBJ2-5, with 14 bases matching TRBD2. The CDR3 spans 15 residues. The germline CDR1 and CDR2 sequences are SGDLS and YYNGEE. The trim removed 3 bases at V and 4 bases at J, leaving 2 bases unmatched. CDR3 DNA: TGTGCCAGCAGCGCGGGACTAGCGGGAGTAGAGACCCAGTACTTC. Translation: CASSAGLAGVETQYF. Based on the CDR3 plus reference TRBV9 and TRBJ2-5, the full variable domain is DSGVTQTPKHLITATGQRVTLRCSPRSGDLSVYWYQQSLDQGLQFLIQYYNGEERAKGNILERFSAQQFPDLHSELNLSSLELGDSALYFCASSAGLAGVETQYFGPGTRLLVL.

This clone was counted a single time. The chain links TRBV27 to TRBJ1-4; D unresolved. V gave up 0 bases and J gave up 6 bases, with 5 bases separating them. The CDR3 contains 13 residues. Germline CDR1 and CDR2: MNHEY and SMNVEV (reference sequence). The CDR3 loop is CASSLSGDEKLFF. The CDR3 DNA follows: TGTGCCAGCAGTTTATCCGGGGATGAAAAACTGTTTTTT. Full variable domain (remainder filled in from reference TRBV27 and TRBJ1-4): EAQVTQNPRYLITVTGKKLTVTCSQNMNHEYMSWYRQDPGLGLRQIYYSMNVEVTDKGDVPEGYKVSRKEKRNFPLILESPSPNQTSLYFCASSLSGDEKLFFGSGTQLSVL.

The genes are TRBV7-6 and TRBJ2-3; 12 bases agree with TRBD2. The CDR3 contains 15 residues. J gave up 3 bases and V 7 bases, and 5 bases lay outside the gene matches. Germline-derived CDR1 and CDR2 are SGHVS and FNYEAQ. The CDR3 nucleotides read TGTGCCAGCACTAGCGGGGGGGCGGAGACAGATACGCAGTATTTT. Its translation: CASTSGGAETDTQYF.

The chain combines TRBV4-1 with TRBJ2-2, with 11 bases that match TRBD2. CDR3 size: 16 residues. The junction had 9 bases not matched to a gene; V was cut back by 7 bases and J by 5 bases. CDR1 MGHRA and CDR2 YSYEKL come from the germline V gene. The DNA of the CDR3 is TGCGCCAGCACCATAGCGGGAGGGCCACGGACCGGGGAGCTGTTTTTT. Residues: CASTIAGGPRTGELFF.

In this sample, this clone turned up a few times. The rearrangement uses TRBV30 and TRBJ2-1, with 13 positions matching TRBD2. The CDR3 spans 15 residues. CDR1 GTSNPN and CDR2 SVGIG come from the germline V gene (reference sequence). V was pared by 5 bases and J by 4 bases, with 5 bases of the junction left unmatched. CDR3 residues: CAWRGLAGTYNEQFF. In DNA form, the CDR3 reads TGTGCCTGGCGGGGACTAGCGGGAACTTACAATGAGCAGTTCTTC.